The 16 T cell receptor beta chains listed next were all sequenced from one sample in a study of cytomegalovirus exposure and HLA in healthy donors (dated by TCRdb to 2017 to 2019). Library preparation employed the immunoSEQ multiplex PCR assay. For the multiplex PCR, a mixture combining 60 forward primers for TCR Vbeta segments and 13 reverse primers for TCR Jbeta segments was used. TCRdb retrieved this table from immuneACCESS and kept in-frame rearrangements only. Not all clones are present; in checked studies, unresolved V genes account for under half, and no reason is known for the remainder. A total of more than 95,000 clones appear in this sample, roughly 78% of them only once. Approximately 11% of the sample lies in the top ten. The sequencing sample was made of PBMCs. The source is a young man in good health and CMV-seropositive.

This clone was seen more than once but under ten times. This chain connects TRBV6-5 to TRBJ2-7; TRBD1 aligns across 9 bases. The V gene end was trimmed by 0 bases and the J gene end by 5 bases; junction bases not matched to a gene: 8. The V gene's germline CDR1 is MNHEY and CDR2 SVGAGI. The CDR3 contains 16 residues. CDR3 sequence reads: CASSYSGQGFSHEQYF. The CDR3 nucleotides are TGTGCCAGCAGTTACTCAGGACAGGGGTTTTCCCACGAGCAGTACTTC.

As to this clone: The same CDR3 is also encoded by other DNA sequences in this sample. The chain recombines TRBV5-1 with TRBJ2-5; no clear D gene. The ends were cut back, 2 bases at V and 2 bases at J, with 4 bases in the middle. The CDR3 spans 12 residues. Germline values: CDR1 SGHRS, CDR2 YFSETQ. The CDR3: CASSFPQETQYF. CDR3 nucleotides: TGCGCCAGCAGCTTCCCTCAAGAGACCCAGTACTTC.

V is TRBV2 and J is TRBJ2-7, with 12 bases identical to TRBD1. This CDR3 is built from 15 residues. V lost 6 bases to trimming and J lost 2 bases; unmatched junction nucleotides: 5. Germline V CDR1 and CDR2: SNHLY, FYNNEI. The CDR3 region is CASRRDRGLAYEQYF. The CDR3 coding sequence is TGTGCCAGCAGGAGGGACAGGGGGCTTGCCTACGAGCAGTACTTC.

This clone has more than one count but fewer than ten. The chain is built from TRBV5-5 and TRBJ2-1, with 9 bases lining up with TRBD2. The V gene end was trimmed by 4 bases and the J gene end by 1 base; junction bases not matched to a gene: 15. Looked up from germline, CDR1 is SGHKS and CDR2 is YYEKEE (reference sequence). The CDR3 extends over 19 amino acids. CDR3 in DNA: TGTGCCAGCAGCATTGACCTAGCGGGGCGATCCGGGTCCTACAATGAGCAGTTCTTC. Amino acid sequence: CASSIDLAGRSGSYNEQFF.

The V gene is TRBV6-1, the J gene TRBJ1-1; 8 positions agree with TRBD1. Germline CDR1 is MNHNS and CDR2 is SASEGT. J was trimmed by 4 bases and V by 5 bases; bases with no gene match: 6. This CDR3 is built from 14 residues. CDR3: CASSFDRGATEAFF. The DNA for the CDR3 is TGTGCCAGCAGTTTCGACAGGGGCGCCACTGAAGCTTTCTTT.

The rearrangement joins TRBV9 to TRBJ2-4; D might be TRBD1 (5 bases). The CDR3 length is 17 residues. Per the germline V gene, CDR1 is SGDLS and CDR2 is YYNGEE. Trimming left V 4 bases short and J 2 bases short, with 19 bases between. The CDR3 DNA reads TGTGCCAGCAGCAAAATCGGGCAGGGTGGTCCCAAAAACATTCAGTACTTC. Protein product: CASSKIGQGGPKNIQYF.

The sample holds a few counts of this clone. The chain carries TRBV15 and TRBJ1-4; D ambiguous. The CDR3 totals 15 residues. CDR1 and CDR2 from the germline V gene are LNHNV and YYDKDF (reference sequence). The V and J ends lost 1 base and 2 bases respectively, with 8 bases between them. The CDR3 spells CATSRGSATNEKLFF. The CDR3 DNA reads as TGTGCCACCAGCAGAGGGTCTGCGACTAATGAAAAACTGTTTTTT.

The chain joins TRBV2 to TRBJ2-1, with D perhaps TRBD1 (5 bases). Germline V lookup: CDR1 SNHLY, CDR2 FYNNEI. The CDR3 has 15 residues. The germline V and J ends were trimmed by 4 bases and 0 bases, with 10 bases remaining between them. The CDR3 region is CASSATESSYNEQFF. The CDR3 nucleotides are TGTGCCAGCAGTGCGACAGAGAGCTCCTACAATGAGCAGTTCTTC. Full variable domain (rest looked up from reference TRBV2 and TRBJ2-1): EPEVTQTPSHQVTQMGQEVILRCVPISNHLYFYWYRQILGQKVEFLVSFYNNEISEKSEIFDDQFSVERPDGSNFTLKIRSTKLEDSAMYFCASSATESSYNEQFFGPGTRLTVL.

The chain carries TRBV5-1 and TRBJ1-1; D not certain. Germline values: CDR1 SGHRS, CDR2 YFSETQ. The CDR3 spans 12 residues. Trimming pared 4 bases from V and 4 bases from J, leaving 8 bases between. The CDR3 coding sequence is TGCGCCAGCAGCCAGGACTTCACTGAAGCTTTCTTT. Protein product: CASSQDFTEAFF.

J is TRBJ1-6 and V is TRBV4-2; tentative D call: TRBD1 (5 bases). The CDR3 extends over 16 amino acids. V was clipped by 1 base and J by 15 bases, with 22 bases between them. Germline CDR1 is LGHNA and CDR2 is YNFKEQ. CDR3 bases: TGTGCCAGCAGCCAAGTACGGGAAGTTGGGGGGGGACTCCTCCACTTT. This translates into CASSQVREVGGGLLHF.

The J gene is TRBJ1-3, the V gene TRBV30; TRBD1 might be the D (5 bases). From germline, CDR1 is GTSNPN and CDR2 SVGIG (reference sequence). The V end was cut by 5 bases, the J end by 3 bases, with 17 bases between. The CDR3 contains 15 residues. This CDR3 reads CAWSGPFTGGNTIYF. The CDR3 DNA reads TGTGCCTGGTCAGGGCCCTTCACGGGTGGAAACACCATATATTTT.

The chain is built from TRBV6-5 and TRBJ2-3; TRBD2 aligns across 9 bases. The junction had 5 bases not matched to a gene; V was cut back by 6 bases and J by 4 bases. This CDR3 contains 14 residues. CDR1 is MNHEY, CDR2 SVGAGI, per germline. CDR3 nucleotide sequence: TGTGCCAGCAGCTTGGGCGGGAGGGCAGATACGCAGTATTTT. It yields the protein CASSLGGRADTQYF.

V gene TRBV18 combines with J gene TRBJ1-5; 9 nucleotides match TRBD1. V dropped 3 bases and J dropped 6; count of bases not matched to a gene: 3. The CDR3 totals 14 residues. The germline CDR1 and CDR2 sequences are KGHSH and LQKENI. DNA of the CDR3: TGTGCCAGCTCACCGGGACAGGGTTCTCAGCCCCAGCATTTT. Translated, it gives CASSPGQGSQPQHF.

The chain is built from TRBV10-3 and TRBJ2-3; 10 positions match TRBD2. Per the germline V gene, CDR1 is ENHRY and CDR2 is SYGVKD. The CDR3 length is 17 residues. After removal of 4 bases from V and 4 bases from J, the junction contained 11 bases not matched to a gene. CDR3 DNA: TGTGCCATCAGTGGAGGAATAGCGGGAGGTGGTCCAGATACGCAGTATTTT. Translation gives CAISGGIAGGGPDTQYF.

The chain carries TRBV27 and TRBJ2-2, with 8 bases identical to TRBD2. Germline-derived CDR1 and CDR2 are MNHEY and SMNVEV (reference sequence). The CDR3 totals 17 residues. V was clipped by 3 bases and J by 5 bases; unmatched bases: 11. In nucleotides, the CDR3 is TGTGCCAGCAGTTTTTCCATTAGCGGGACCTTTACCGGGGAGCTGTTTTTT. Encoded protein: CASSFSISGTFTGELFF.

V gene TRBV9 combines with J gene TRBJ2-1; 7 nucleotides align to TRBD1. In germline, CDR1 is SGDLS, CDR2 YYNGEE. This CDR3 is built from 15 residues. The J segment lost 6 bases and the V segment lost 0 bases, leaving 6 bases of the junction unmatched. CDR3 residues: CASSVDLGQVNEQFF. CDR3 nucleotides: TGTGCCAGCAGCGTAGATTTAGGACAGGTCAATGAGCAGTTCTTC.